This T cell receptor beta chain is from a study of T-cell memory formation after mild COVID-19. Study-wide context: TCR clustering was largely donor specific. Study-level points and caveats: Prior to infection, memory already included some responding clones, suggesting cross-reactive memory joined. Mainly in CM and EM were contracting CD4+ clones; CD8+ were in EMRA.

This clonotype was seen only a few times. Its target is unknown. TCRdb ran MiXCR on the 5' RACE reads and lists one entry per CDR3 protein. The sample has about 100,000 distinct CDR3 sequences; over 8.5% are singletons. The CDR3 loop spans 13 amino acids. Germline V gives CDR1 MGHRA, CDR2 YSYEKL. With 2 bases removed from V and 3 bases from J, the gap between germline ends came to 8 bases. The TCR comes from a man between 18 and 35 years old who had mild COVID-19 (a few samples of this study predate the infection). Cell type and time point are not known. The material sequenced was PBMCs or a T cell subset sorted from them (not recorded which). The J gene is TRBJ2-7, the V gene TRBV4-1; D is unclear. The CDR3: CASSQTIFYEQYF. The CDR3 DNA sequence: TGCGCCAGCAGCCAAACGATTTTCTACGAGCAGTACTTC.